Following are 26 T cell receptor beta chains from one sample sequenced in a study of T cells in Graves' hyperthyroidism and ophthalmopathy. The CDR3 regions of TCR beta were amplified from RNA transcripts. Researchers ran a first-round RT-PCR on the TCR CDR3 using the HTBI primer set. Via MiXCR, TCRdb re-called the multiplex PCR reads, giving one row per CDR3 protein. Here the sample spans about 600,000 distinct CDR3 sequences, approximately 15% being singletons. Sequencing was done on a sample of blood. The receptors were gathered from a woman between 35 and 50 years old with Graves' ophthalmopathy.

This clonotype was observed many times. The chain recombines TRBV5-1 with TRBJ2-7; D not certain. This CDR3 comprises 14 residues. With 4 bases removed from V and 3 bases from J, the gap between germline ends came to 14 bases. Germline lookup yields CDR1 SGHRS and CDR2 YFSETQ. CDR3 residues: CASSADADDYEQYF. The CDR3 nucleotides read TGCGCCAGCAGCGCGGACGCCGACGACTACGAGCAGTACTTC.

In DNA, the CDR3 is TGTGCCAGCAGTGAGCTAGCGGGAGATGAGACCCAGTACTTC. Protein sequence: CASSELAGDETQYF. The V gene is TRBV6-1, the J gene TRBJ2-5, with 10 bases lining up with TRBD2. This CDR3 has 14 amino acids. V lost 3 bases and J lost 5; bases outside the gene matches: 3. Germline V gives CDR1 MNHNS, CDR2 SASEGT.

This clonotype was seen more than once but under ten times. The V and J genes are TRBV9 and TRBJ2-3, with 10 bases matching TRBD2. Germline trimming cut 4 bases from V and 5 bases from J; bases unmatched to any gene: 4. This CDR3 has 14 residues. Looked up from germline, CDR1 is SGDLS and CDR2 is YYNGEE. The CDR3 nucleotides read TGTGCCAGCAGCTTCTGGACTAGCGGAGATACGCAGTATTTT. It specifies CASSFWTSGDTQYF.

This clonotype was seen repeatedly, ten times or more. This chain connects TRBV7-9 to TRBJ1-2; 7 nucleotides line up with TRBD1. CDR3 length: 15 residues. CDR1 is SEHNR, CDR2 FQNEAQ, per germline (reference sequence). Losses at the gene ends were 2 bases for V and 8 bases for J; bases not matched to a gene: 11. CDR3 sequence: CASSLLPGQPTGYTF. The DNA for the CDR3 is TGTGCCAGCAGCTTATTACCGGGACAGCCTACGGGCTACACCTTC.

This rearrangement joins TRBV5-1 to TRBJ1-6; no definite D call. This CDR3 contains 17 residues. Germline CDR1 SGHRS, CDR2 YFSETQ. V was trimmed by 0 bases and J by 0 bases, leaving 10 bases between them. Written as DNA, the CDR3 is TGCGCCAGCAGCTTGGGACCTTTGAGCTCCTATAATTCACCCCTCCACTTT. Its translation is CASSLGPLSSYNSPLHF. Filled out from reference TRBV5-1 and TRBJ1-6, the complete variable domain reads KAGVTQTPRYLIKTRGQQVTLSCSPISGHRSVSWYQQTPGQGLQFLFEYFSETQRNKGNFPGRFSGRQFSNSRSEMNVSTLELGDSALYLCASSLGPLSSYNSPLHFGNGTRLTVT.

V and J are TRBV29-1 and TRBJ2-1, with D perhaps TRBD2 (6 bases). The CDR3 is 14 residues long. Germline values: CDR1 SQVTM, CDR2 ANQGSEA. Trimming removed 5 bases at V and 4 bases at J, with 15 bases between. This chain's CDR3 is CSVCRGTGYNEQFF. CDR3 sequence (DNA): TGCAGCGTTTGTCGGGGGACGGGATACAATGAGCAGTTCTTC.

This clonotype was observed a few times. The CDR3 region has the DNA TGTGCCTGGACAGCGGGGGGCTTGGCTGAAGCTTTCTTT. This sequence encodes CAWTAGGLAEAFF. V and J are TRBV30 and TRBJ1-1, with D possibly matching TRBD1 (6 bases). V was cut by 4 bases and J by 6 bases, with 15 bases left in between. The CDR3 is 13 residues long. Germline lookup yields CDR1 GTSNPN and CDR2 SVGIG (reference sequence).

This clonotype was seen ten or more times. CDR3 coding DNA: TGTGCCAGCAGCAGAGCCAGGGGGTCTACTGGGGCCAACGTCCTGACTTTC. Its protein is CASSRARGSTGANVLTF. The V call is TRBV11-2, the J call TRBJ2-6; 7 bases are shared with TRBD1. The CDR3 loop spans 17 amino acids. CDR1 and CDR2 (germline): SGHAT, FQNNGV. With 5 bases clipped from V and 2 bases from J, the junction kept 9 bases outside the gene matches. Full variable domain (rest looked up from reference TRBV11-2 and TRBJ2-6): EAGVAQSPRYKIIEKRQSVAFWCNPISGHATLYWYQQILGQGPKLLIQFQNNGVVDDSQLPKDRFSAERLKGVDSTLKIQPAKLEDSAVYLCASSRARGSTGANVLTFGAGSRLTVL.

This clonotype was seen at least ten times. The chain combines TRBV3-1 with TRBJ2-5; no clear D gene. CDR1 and CDR2 (germline): LGHDT, YNNKEL (reference sequence). V lost 1 base and J 5 bases, leaving 14 bases between the germline ends. There are 15 residues in the CDR3. The CDR3: CASSQAWQPGETQYF. The DNA for the CDR3 is TGTGCCAGCAGCCAAGCGTGGCAGCCCGGGGAGACCCAGTACTTC.

This clonotype turned up a few times. V usage is TRBV9 and J usage is TRBJ2-1; D remains unclear. Germline V lookup: CDR1 SGDLS, CDR2 YYNGEE. V gave up 2 bases and J gave up 0 bases, with 12 bases separating them. The CDR3 sequence is 16 residues long. The CDR3 DNA reads TGTGCCAGCAGCGTGTACGACCTGAGCTCCTACAATGAGCAGTTCTTC. It specifies CASSVYDLSSYNEQFF. The complete variable domain, with remaining parts taken from reference TRBV9 and TRBJ2-1, reads DSGVTQTPKHLITATGQRVTLRCSPRSGDLSVYWYQQSLDQGLQFLIQYYNGEERAKGNILERFSAQQFPDLHSELNLSSLELGDSALYFCASSVYDLSSYNEQFFGPGTRLTVL.

This clonotype was recorded at least ten times. This chain connects TRBV20-1 to TRBJ1-2, with a weak D call TRBD1 (5 bases). This CDR3 region has 12 residues. Germline CDR1 reads DFQATT; CDR2 reads SNEGSKA (reference sequence). V shed 4 bases and J shed 8 bases, with 14 bases lying between them. The CDR3: CSAKVGEGGYTF. In DNA, the CDR3 is TGCAGTGCTAAGGTGGGGGAGGGCGGCTACACCTTC.

This clonotype was seen at least ten times. The chain combines TRBV27 with TRBJ2-5; 11 nucleotides agree with TRBD1. CDR1 is MNHEY, CDR2 SMNVEV, per germline (reference sequence). The CDR3 totals 14 residues. V shed 5 bases, J shed 6 bases, and the junction held 5 bases outside the gene matches. The CDR3 is CASSLRDRGKTQYF. CDR3 nucleotides: TGTGCCAGCAGTCTCCGGGACAGGGGGAAGACCCAGTACTTC.

This clonotype has a count of ten or more. V gene TRBV27 combines with J gene TRBJ2-1; 9 bases match TRBD1. Unmatched junction bases numbered 7, after V lost 3 bases and J lost 4 bases. This CDR3 has 16 amino acids. Germline V gene sequence: CDR1 MNHEY, CDR2 SMNVEV (reference sequence). The CDR3 DNA reads as TGTGCCAGCAGTTTCCTAGGACAGGGGCGGTACAATGAGCAGTTCTTC. It codes for CASSFLGQGRYNEQFF.

This clonotype was seen repeatedly, ten times or more. This chain connects TRBV5-1 to TRBJ2-1; 9 bases align to TRBD2. V was pared by 0 bases and J by 9 bases, with 4 bases of the junction left unmatched. The CDR3 has 14 residues. Germline CDR1 SGHRS, CDR2 YFSETQ. The CDR3 bases are TGCGCCAGCAGCTTGGCCGCGGGGGGGAGTGAGCAGTTCTTC. It translates to CASSLAAGGSEQFF.

The table lists this clonotype with many counts. The chain couples TRBV29-1 to TRBJ2-3; TRBD2 aligns across 9 bases. V lost 2 bases, J lost 5 bases, and 11 bases stayed unmatched. The CDR3 covers 16 residues. Germline V gene data show CDR1 as SQVTM and CDR2 as ANQGSEA. The CDR3 loop is CSVERLGGRARDTQYF. The CDR3 DNA reads TGCAGCGTTGAACGCCTGGGCGGGAGGGCACGAGATACGCAGTATTTT.

The gene calls are TRBV5-1 and TRBJ1-2; 8 bases are a match to TRBD1. From germline, CDR1 is SGHRS and CDR2 YFSETQ. This CDR3 is 13 amino acids long. V was pared by 4 bases and J by 5 bases, with 4 bases of the junction left unmatched. Here the CDR3 reads CASSTGQGYGYTF. CDR3 in DNA: TGCGCCAGCAGCACCGGACAGGGATATGGCTACACCTTC.

In this sample, this clonotype turned up many times. The V gene is TRBV3-1, the J gene TRBJ2-7; TRBD2 aligns across 12 bases. Germline CDR1 and CDR2: LGHDT and YNNKEL (reference sequence). V lost 2 bases, J lost 3 bases, and 5 bases stayed unmatched. This CDR3 is built from 16 residues. CDR3 in amino acids: CASSQTRTSGIYEQYF. CDR3 nucleotides: TGTGCCAGCAGCCAAACCAGGACTAGCGGGATCTACGAGCAGTACTTC.

This clonotype has ten or more counts. V is TRBV2 and J is TRBJ1-2, with D possibly TRBD1 on 5 matching bases. The CDR3 has 14 residues. The V gene's germline CDR1 is SNHLY and CDR2 FYNNEI. Trimming stripped 4 bases from V and 0 bases from J, with 9 bases between. The CDR3 nucleotides are TGTGCCAGCAGTGTTCAGGGAGCTAACTATGGCTACACCTTC. This encodes CASSVQGANYGYTF.

Ten or more counts support this clonotype. The chain links TRBV12-3 or TRBV12-4 to TRBJ1-1; D is possibly TRBD1 (5 bases). This CDR3 has 14 residues. The ends were cut back, 4 bases at V and 7 bases at J, with 16 bases in the middle. The CDR3 reads CASSSQGRAGEAFF. The CDR3 DNA is TGTGCCAGCAGTTCCCAAGGCAGGGCGGGTGAAGCTTTCTTT.

This clonotype was seen at least ten times. The gene calls are TRBV5-1 and TRBJ2-3, with TRBD1 identical over 10 bases. The germline gives CDR1 SGHRS, CDR2 YFSETQ. This CDR3 is built from 16 residues. V shed 0 bases and J 4 bases; nucleotides not matched to a gene: 5. CDR3 loop: CASSLGQGASADTQYF. The CDR3 coding sequence is TGCGCCAGCAGCTTGGGACAGGGGGCGAGCGCAGATACGCAGTATTTT.

The chain employs TRBV10-3 and TRBJ2-7, with 8 bases fitting TRBD2. Germline V gene lookup returns CDR1 ENHRY and CDR2 SYGVKD. V lost 10 bases and J lost 4; bases outside the gene matches: 9. The CDR3 consists of 13 residues. The CDR3 DNA is TGTGCCAACTCGGGAGGGCCTGGGTACGAGCAGTACTTC. This encodes CANSGGPGYEQYF.

This clonotype was recorded many times. In DNA, the CDR3 is TGTGCCAGCCTTAAGGAGGTGGGCAGTAATGAGCAGTTCTTC. Its protein is CASLKEVGSNEQFF. The gene calls are TRBV6-1 and TRBJ2-1; D possibly corresponds to TRBD2 (5 bases). Trimming pared 8 bases from V and 7 bases from J, leaving 18 bases between. Germline V lookup: CDR1 MNHNS, CDR2 SASEGT. The CDR3 consists of 14 residues.

This clonotype came up a few times. This chain uses TRBV29-1 with TRBJ1-1, with TRBD1 as a possible D gene (6 bases). The CDR3 is 13 amino acids. Germline CDR1 SQVTM, CDR2 ANQGSEA. The V gene lost 5 bases and the J gene lost 6 bases, with 16 bases spanning the gap. CDR3 region: CSVPPSGGPEAFF. The CDR3 bases are TGCAGCGTTCCTCCCTCTGGGGGCCCTGAAGCTTTCTTT.

This clonotype came up once. The germline gene is not matched at one end of the junction; a read error may be the cause. The V and J genes are TRBV7-9 and TRBJ2-5; weak D call: TRBD1 (5 bases). From germline, CDR1 is SEHNR and CDR2 FQNEAQ (reference sequence). The CDR3 extends over 14 amino acids. CDR3 amino acids: CVSSSSRVTETQYF. DNA for the CDR3: TGTGTCAGCAGCTCCTCCAGGGTAACAGAGACCCAGTACTTC.

This clonotype showed up just a few times. The V gene is TRBV20-1, the J gene TRBJ2-7; D ambiguous. The CDR3 has 14 residues. Germline CDR1 reads DFQATT; CDR2 reads SNEGSKA (reference sequence). V was shortened by 0 bases and J by 7 bases, with 16 bases between the two germline ends. The DNA for the CDR3 is TGCAGTGCTAGAGACCTTAGAACCTACGGGGAGCAGTACTTC. Its protein is CSARDLRTYGEQYF.

This clonotype came up many times. The chain combines TRBV28 with TRBJ1-5, with 7 bases aligning to TRBD1. Germline loops: CDR1 MDHEN, CDR2 SYDVKM. J was trimmed by 6 bases and V by 5 bases; bases with no gene match: 19. This CDR3 has 18 amino acids. CDR3 nucleotides: TGTGCCAGCAGTCGGATTGACAGGGTGGGGGGTAGAGGTCAGCCCCAGCATTTT. This gives the protein CASSRIDRVGGRGQPQHF.